These T cell receptor beta chains were read from a single sample in a study of shared clonotypes between healthy human individuals. This table comes from immunoSEQ multiplex PCR, and its TCRdb copy is limited to in-frame clones, with some not included. The data show a few hundred thousand clones, approximately 97% seen once. The sample consisted of naive CD4+ T cells sorted from blood. These receptor sequences come from a woman younger than 45 in good health. Both conserved end residues are part of each CDR3. A D gene is named only where the DNA matches it firmly. Some rows have no size entry. The others give once, few or many, or a class for an expanded clone.

j_gene,v_gene,abundance,d_gene,CDR3nt,CDR3aa
TRBJ2-1,TRBV6-5,NA,NA,TGTGCCAGCAGGAACCCCCGTGAGCAGTTCTTC,CASRNPREQFF
TRBJ2-5,TRBV29-1,NA,NA,TGCAGCGTCCGACAGATCCAAGAGACCCAGTACTTC,CSVRQIQETQYF
TRBJ2-7,TRBV4-2,NA,NA,TGTGCCAGCAGCCAAGATCTATTGGGGAACGAGCAGTACTTC,CASSQDLLGNEQYF
TRBJ2-2,TRBV4-1,NA,NA,TGCGCCAGCAGCCAACCGATACACCGGGACAAGAACACCGGGGAGCTGTTTTTT,CASSQPIHRDKNTGELFF
TRBJ2-2,TRBV5-4,NA,NA,TGTGCCAGCAGCTTGGCCTGGGGGACAACTACCGGGGAGCTGTTTTTT,CASSLAWGTTTGELFF
TRBJ1-3,TRBV28,NA,NA,TGTGCCAGCAGTCCCCAGGGTACTGGAAACACCATATATTTT,CASSPQGTGNTIYF
TRBJ2-1,TRBV9,NA,NA,TGTGCCAGCAGCGTAGACGGCTCGTACAATGAGCAGTTCTTC,CASSVDGSYNEQFF
TRBJ2-2,TRBV5-4,NA,NA,TGTGCCAGCAGCGAACGGGACTACACCGGGGAGCTGTTTTTT,CASSERDYTGELFF
TRBJ2-5,TRBV7-8,NA,TRBD2,TGTGCCAGCAGCTTAGTGGCTAGCGGGAGAGTGGGCGAAGAGACCCAGTACTTC,CASSLVASGRVGEETQYF
TRBJ2-3,TRBV19,NA,NA,TGTGCCAGCCTCCTCCCCTCCACAGATACGCAGTATTTT,CASLLPSTDTQYF
TRBJ2-7,TRBV30,NA,TRBD2,TGTGCCCGAGGAGCGGGAGGGCCCTACGAGCAGTACTTC,CARGAGGPYEQYF
TRBJ1-1,TRBV19,NA,NA,TGTGCCAGTAGTACGCCGGGACGGGGAGGCACTGAAGCTTTCTTT,CASSTPGRGGTEAFF
TRBJ2-1,TRBV10-3,NA,NA,TGTGCCATCGGACAATGGGAGAATGAGCAGTTCTTC,CAIGQWENEQFF
TRBJ1-4,TRBV19,NA,TRBD1,TGTGCCAGTAGCCGGACAGGGGTTAATGAAAAACTGTTTTTT,CASSRTGVNEKLFF
TRBJ2-7,TRBV18,NA,TRBD1,TGTGCCAGCTCACCCAAGACGGGACAGTCCTACGAGCAGTACTTC,CASSPKTGQSYEQYF
TRBJ1-1,TRBV28,NA,NA,TGTGCCACTCACTTACAGGTTAAGAACACTGAAGCTTTCTTT,CATHLQVKNTEAFF
TRBJ2-3,TRBV25-1,NA,NA,TGTGCCAGCAGTGAATATTACGGGAGCCTCACAGATACGCAGTATTTT,CASSEYYGSLTDTQYF
TRBJ2-5,TRBV11-1,NA,NA,TGTGCCAGCAGCTCGGTGGAAGAGACCCAGTACTTC,CASSSVEETQYF
TRBJ2-1,TRBV29-1,once,TRBD2,TGCAGCGTTGAGGTACTAGCGGGTAATTCTGAGCAGTTCTTC,CSVEVLAGNSEQFF
TRBJ1-2,TRBV18,NA,NA,TGTGCCAGCTCACCAAGGCAGGGTGGCAACTATGGCTACACCTTC,CASSPRQGGNYGYTF
TRBJ1-1,TRBV7-9,NA,NA,TGTGCCAGCAGCTTAGCCTCCGGGACGAATGATAAAGCTTTCTTT,CASSLASGTNDKAFF
TRBJ1-1,TRBV6-5,NA,TRBD1,TGTGCCAGCAGTTACGGGGACAGGAACACTGAAGCTTTCTTT,CASSYGDRNTEAFF
TRBJ1-1,TRBV7-2,NA,NA,TGTGCCAGCAGCTTACCGGGTCTGGTCACTGAAGCTTTCTTT,CASSLPGLVTEAFF
TRBJ2-7,TRBV19,NA,NA,TGTGCCAGTAGACATACAGGGTCCCTAGGGGAGCAGTACTTC,CASRHTGSLGEQYF
TRBJ1-4,TRBV5-5,NA,TRBD1,TGTGCCAGCAGCGTGCTACCGACAGGGAGGGATGAAAAACTGTTTTTT,CASSVLPTGRDEKLFF
TRBJ2-3,TRBV28,NA,TRBD2,TGTGCCAGCCTTTCTACTAGCGGGAGGATCGGCACAGATACGCAGTATTTT,CASLSTSGRIGTDTQYF
TRBJ1-2,TRBV5-6,NA,NA,TGTGCCAGCAGCCCCTTACCGTGGGGGTATGGCTACACCTTC,CASSPLPWGYGYTF
TRBJ2-1,TRBV7-9,NA,NA,TGTGCCAGCAGGACGCAGGGGCCCAATGAGCAGTTCTTC,CASRTQGPNEQFF
TRBJ2-2,TRBV12-5,NA,NA,TGTGCTAGTGGTTTGGTATTCGCAGGAGGGGCCACCGGGGAGCTGTTTTTT,CASGLVFAGGATGELFF
TRBJ2-7,TRBV28,NA,TRBD1,TGTGCCAGCAGTTTTCCCTGGGACAGGGTATACGAGCAGTACTTC,CASSFPWDRVYEQYF
TRBJ2-7,TRBV15,once,TRBD2,TGTGCCACCCGTCTGTGGGTAGCGGGAATCTCCTACGAGCAGTACTTC,CATRLWVAGISYEQYF
TRBJ2-2,TRBV28,NA,NA,TGTGCCAGCTGCTGGCCAAGCACCGGGGAGCTGTTTTTT,CASCWPSTGELFF
TRBJ2-7,TRBV6-1,NA,NA,TGTGCCAGCAGTGGCAAGTACGAGCAGTACTTC,CASSGKYEQYF
TRBJ2-7,TRBV28,NA,NA,TGTGCCAGCAGTAGACTGACGGATGCCTACGAGCAGTACTTC,CASSRLTDAYEQYF
TRBJ1-1,TRBV28,NA,TRBD1,TGTGCCAGCAGTTCGGGACAGGGCGACACTGAAGCTTTCTTT,CASSSGQGDTEAFF